This TCR beta chain was recorded in a study of technical replicates of blood from several donors. The assay was immunoSEQ multiplex PCR, and TCRdb's table has in-frame clones only and misses some. The sample has 75,000 to 90,000 clones, 85% to 95% seen once. The CDR3 sequence is 16 residues long. J lost 7 bases, V lost 5 bases, and 15 bases had no gene match. CDR1 and CDR2 from the germline V gene are SEHNR and FQNEAQ (reference sequence). Sample: T cells isolated from PBMCs. The chain has TRBV7-9 and TRBJ2-5; TRBD1 matches at 8 bases. The receptor's source is a human donor in good health. In DNA, the CDR3 is TGTGCCAGCAGCCTTGGACAGGGTTCGTTAAAGGGGACCCAGTACTTC. Translation: CASSLGQGSLKGTQYF. The variable domain in full, with the rest retrieved from reference TRBV7-9 and TRBJ2-5, is DTGVSQNPRHKITKRGQNVTFRCDPISEHNRLYWYRQTLGQGPEFLTYFQNEAQLEKSRLLSDRFSAERPKGSFSTLEIQRTEQGDSAMYLCASSLGQGSLKGTQYFGPGTRLLVL.